Listed here are 6 T cell receptor beta chains from one sample, sequenced in a study of identifying expanded T cells in peripheral blood. Using immunoSEQ multiplex PCR, the repertoire was profiled, and TCRdb retains in-frame clones only, with some absent. Of tens of thousands of clones in the sample, 70% to 90% were seen once. Input material: blood. The receptors stem from a person between 18 and 70 years old in good health.

V gene TRBV5-5 combines with J gene TRBJ1-1; D remains ambiguous. V lost 3 bases to trimming and J lost 1 base, with 7 bases between them. CDR1 and CDR2 from the germline V gene are SGHKS and YYEKEE (reference sequence). The CDR3 has 13 residues. CDR3 DNA: TGTGCCAGCAGCTCCTCGCCGAACACTGAAGCTTTCTTT. Translation: CASSSSPNTEAFF.

The chain is built from TRBV30 and TRBJ1-5, with D perhaps matching TRBD1 (5 bases). Germline CDR1 GTSNPN, CDR2 SVGIG (reference sequence). This CDR3 has 17 amino acids. Trimming left V 0 bases short and J 2 bases short, with 17 bases between. CDR3 DNA: TGTGCCTGGAGTGTAGTCAGAACGGGGGGGGGCAATCAGCCCCAGCATTTT. It encodes CAWSVVRTGGGNQPQHF.

V usage is TRBV15 and J usage is TRBJ2-5, with 9 bases matching TRBD2. Trimming took 4 bases from V and 2 from J; bases not matched to a gene: 2. The germline V gene has CDR1 LNHNV and CDR2 YYDKDF (reference sequence). This CDR3 has 14 residues. The CDR3 DNA follows: TGTGCCACCAGCAAGGGACTAGCACAAGAGACCCAGTACTTC. It encodes CATSKGLAQETQYF.

To note about this clone: Within the sample, other DNA sequences also encode this same CDR3. The rearrangement uses TRBV18 and TRBJ2-7; 8 bases line up with TRBD1. V lost 2 bases and J lost 2; bases outside the gene matches: 2. The CDR3 is made up of 14 amino acids. Germline V lookup: CDR1 KGHSH, CDR2 LQKENI. The DNA for the CDR3 is TGTGCCAGCTCACCAAGACAGGGGACCTACGAGCAGTACTTC. Residues: CASSPRQGTYEQYF.

This clone has only a few counts. The gene calls are TRBV20-1 and TRBJ1-1; a weak D match, TRBD1 (6 bases). This CDR3 spans 11 amino acids. Trimming shortened V by 5 bases and J by 11 bases, and 15 bases separated the two germline ends. Germline assignment: CDR1 DFQATT and CDR2 SNEGSKA (reference sequence). This CDR3 is CSAWVGGQAFF. CDR3 sequence (DNA): TGCAGTGCTTGGGTTGGGGGCCAGGCTTTCTTT.

The V and J genes are TRBV20-1 and TRBJ2-1, with D uncertain. From germline, CDR1 is DFQATT and CDR2 SNEGSKA (reference sequence). V lost 2 bases, J lost 9 bases, and 8 bases lay in between. The CDR3 covers 11 residues. The CDR3 DNA sequence: TGCAGTGCTAGACCCCCTCCTGAGCAGTTCTTC. Its protein product is CSARPPPEQFF.